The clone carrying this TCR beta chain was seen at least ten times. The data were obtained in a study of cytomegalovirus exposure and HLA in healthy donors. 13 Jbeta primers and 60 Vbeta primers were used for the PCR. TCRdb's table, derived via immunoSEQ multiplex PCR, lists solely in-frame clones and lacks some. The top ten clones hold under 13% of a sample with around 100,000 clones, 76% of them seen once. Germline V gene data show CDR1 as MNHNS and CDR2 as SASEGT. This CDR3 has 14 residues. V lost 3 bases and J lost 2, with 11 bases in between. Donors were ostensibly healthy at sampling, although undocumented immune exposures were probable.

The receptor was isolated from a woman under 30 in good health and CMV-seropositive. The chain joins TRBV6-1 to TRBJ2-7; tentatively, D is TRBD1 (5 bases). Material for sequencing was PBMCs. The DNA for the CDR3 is TGTGCCAGCAGTGACAGGGTAGGGGCCTACGAGCAGTACTTC. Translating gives CASSDRVGAYEQYF.